This TCR beta chain is drawn from a study of cytomegalovirus exposure and HLA in healthy donors. Whole-study results and caveats: Relative to equally common others, HLA-associated TCR beta chains showed greater clonal expansion in a later analysis.

Note on this clone: Its cognate antigen is unknown.

The primer mix had 60 Vbeta and 13 Jbeta primers. Profiling relied on immunoSEQ multiplex PCR, and the TCRdb table lists in-frame clones only, not all of them. This table has under 200,000 clones, roughly 74% appearing once. This CDR3 has 13 amino acids. Per germline, CDR1 MNHEY and CDR2 SMNVEV (reference sequence). The V end was cut by 5 bases, the J end by 6 bases, with 10 bases between. Healthy bone marrow donors formed the donor group. This receptor was obtained from a woman in her thirties in good health and CMV-seronegative. Sequencing was done on a sample of PBMCs. This rearrangement joins TRBV27 to TRBJ2-2; D gene uncertain. The CDR3: CASSSLYPGELFF. In DNA form, the CDR3 reads TGTGCCAGCAGTAGTCTATACCCCGGGGAGCTGTTTTTT.